This record covers a single T cell receptor (beta chain). Its specific antigen is unknown. The input lacks base qualities; no much larger clone sits a single base away. Trimmed from V: 3 bases; trimmed from J: 1 base; junction bases lacking a gene match: 4. The CDR3 starts with the cysteine, ends with the phenylalanine, and has 14 residues. Only CDR3 DNA is held: 42 bases, read in frame from base 1. CDR1 and CDR2, per the germline V gene, are SQVTM and ANQGSEA. TCRbeta CDR3 regions were amplified from genomic DNA using the immunoSEQ Assay, a bias-controlled multiplex PCR. As for how the authors treated the data: The number of nucleated cells in each sample was estimated from the amplification of reference gene primers within the assay. Sequence reads were collapsed and filtered to measure the absolute abundance of every unique TCRbeta CDR3 rearrangement. For each sample, productive Simpson clonality was calculated as the square root of Simpson's diversity index over productive rearrangements. Held by TCRdb, this immuneACCESS table contains in-frame sequences only and omits some clones. Under half of the omission traces to an unresolved V gene where checked; the cause of the rest is unknown. V and J calls and clone size are given by that table; D and trimming were obtained from the DNA. This sample holds 130,000 or so clones; roughly 90% were observed only once. Of the sample, more than 2% falls within the top ten clones.

Collaborating institutions collected whole blood in K2EDTA tubes following their own protocols. For TCRbeta analysis, collaborator samples were shipped as frozen whole blood, as isolated PBMCs, or as DNA extracted from either sample type. These data are taken from a study of blood T cell repertoires in COVID-19 (dated by TCRdb to about 2020). Regarding the research as a whole: Samples covering the acute and convalescent phases of COVID-19 were provided by collaborators in the United States, Italy and Spain. The repertoires were made available in a free public database intended to serve as a resource for research on the immune response to SARS-CoV-2. A de-identified subject ID, COVID-19 status, age in years and sex were almost always included in the sample metadata. Samples were obtained from the ongoing ImmuneRACE study (first 160 participants) and from over a thousand subjects provided by 6 global collaborators. Deeply sampled blood TCRbeta repertoires from subjects exposed to, actively infected with, or recovered from COVID-19 were included in the dataset. The prospective study material was composed of cDNA or gDNA derived from T cells, B-cell-depleted T cells, or PBMCs. HLA class I and class II types, where available, came from metadata supplied by the sample provider rather than from assay-based typing.

Summary of the overall study and its limitations: The amount of clinical and demographic metadata varied by source and participant and was provided uncurated.

Sequences were obtained from peripheral blood. The receptor comes from a man aged 70-80 years with active COVID-19. Here the chain combines TRBV29-1 and TRBJ2-5; TRBD1 lines up with 8 middle nucleotides. The CDR3 protein is CSVEGRGLQETQYF. The sequence in DNA is TGCAGCGTTGAGGGCAGGGGGCTCCAAGAGACCCAGTACTTC.